The 26 T cell receptor beta chains given below trace back to one sample, sequenced in a study of cytomegalovirus exposure and HLA in healthy donors. Use of 60 Vbeta and 13 Jbeta primers characterized the PCR. Assay used: immunoSEQ multiplex PCR; TCRdb lists only in-frame clones, some missing. This table has 100,000 to 150,000 clones, roughly four fifths appearing once. The sequencing input was PBMCs. Receptor source: a man aged 18-30 years in good health and CMV-seronegative.

The gene calls are TRBV7-8 and TRBJ1-1; 7 nucleotides agree with TRBD1. The ends lost 5 bases at V and 0 bases at J; junction bases unmatched: 6. The CDR3 extends over 15 amino acids. The germline gives CDR1 SGHVS, CDR2 FQNEAQ. As DNA, the CDR3 is TGTGCCAGCAGCCTAGGACAGGCTATGAACACTGAAGCTTTCTTT. Protein sequence: CASSLGQAMNTEAFF.

This chain joins TRBV13 and TRBJ2-5; D unresolved. The CDR3 sequence is 14 residues long. V dropped 6 bases and J dropped 4 bases, with 15 bases sitting between them. CDR1 PRHDT and CDR2 FYEKMQ come from the germline V gene (reference sequence). CDR3 DNA: TGTGCCAGCAGAAAACTACCCCATGGAGAGACCCAGTACTTC. The encoded protein is CASRKLPHGETQYF.

The CDR3: CASSEGQFTEAFF. CDR3 nucleotide sequence: TGTGCCAGCAGCGAAGGACAGTTCACTGAAGCTTTCTTT. The rearrangement uses TRBV9 and TRBJ1-1; the D gene is possibly TRBD1 (6 bases). This CDR3 contains 13 residues. Trimming shortened V by 3 bases and J by 4 bases, and 10 bases separated the two germline ends. Germline V gene sequence: CDR1 SGDLS, CDR2 YYNGEE.

This clone showed up just once. V is TRBV5-1 and J is TRBJ2-1, with D unresolved. CDR1 is SGHRS and CDR2 is YFSETQ in the germline V gene. CDR3 length: 14 amino acids. Trimming removed 4 bases from V and 6 bases from J, with 14 bases in between. The DNA of the CDR3 is TGCGCCAGCAGCCCAGTCCCAGGCCCCAATGAGCAGTTCTTC. This codes for CASSPVPGPNEQFF. Based on the CDR3 plus reference TRBV5-1 and TRBJ2-1, the full variable domain is KAGVTQTPRYLIKTRGQQVTLSCSPISGHRSVSWYQQTPGQGLQFLFEYFSETQRNKGNFPGRFSGRQFSNSRSEMNVSTLELGDSALYLCASSPVPGPNEQFFGPGTRLTVL.

The chain couples TRBV27 to TRBJ1-2; D possibly corresponds to TRBD1 (5 bases). Germline loops: CDR1 MNHEY, CDR2 SMNVEV (reference sequence). Trimming pared 7 bases from V and 7 bases from J, leaving 13 bases between. CDR3 size: 12 residues. DNA for the CDR3: TGTGCCAGCACCGGGGGGTCCCGTGGCTACACCTTC. Translating it yields CASTGGSRGYTF.

The sample holds a few counts of this clone. This chain uses TRBV6-6 with TRBJ1-1; D is possibly TRBD1 (5 bases). Germline CDR1 and CDR2: MNHNY and SVGAGI (reference sequence). V lost 6 bases and J 2 bases, leaving 13 bases between the germline ends. The CDR3 has 14 residues. The CDR3 sequence is CASSLGAYNTEAFF. CDR3 nucleotide sequence: TGTGCCAGCAGCCTTGGGGCCTACAACACTGAAGCTTTCTTT.

The CDR3 bases are TGTGCCAGCAGCTTAGGGCAGGGAAATGGCTACACCTTC. This sequence encodes CASSLGQGNGYTF. This sequence joins TRBV5-4 and TRBJ1-2, with D possibly being TRBD1 (5 bases). CDR1 and CDR2 from the germline V gene are SGHNT and YYREEE (reference sequence). Trimming left V 2 bases short and J 6 bases short, with 11 bases between. The CDR3 runs 13 residues.

This clone was seen a few times. CDR3 bases: TGTGCCAGCGTACGCAGGGGGCTCGGGGAAAAACTGTTTTTT. Encoded protein: CASVRRGLGEKLFF. The chain is built from TRBV6-1 and TRBJ1-4, with 8 nucleotides matching TRBD1. V trimming: 8 bases; J trimming: 8 bases; junction bases outside the gene matches: 10. This CDR3 has 14 amino acids. Germline values: CDR1 MNHNS, CDR2 SASEGT.

This chain joins TRBV2 and TRBJ2-2; D might be TRBD2 (5 bases). The ends were cut back, 3 bases at V and 4 bases at J, with 9 bases in the middle. The CDR3 extends over 14 amino acids. Per the germline V gene, CDR1 is SNHLY and CDR2 is FYNNEI. CDR3 sequence reads: CASSDRLATGELFF. For the CDR3, the DNA is TGTGCCAGCAGTGATCGGCTAGCCACCGGGGAGCTGTTTTTT.

This clone was recorded once. The rearrangement uses TRBV5-1 and TRBJ2-2, with TRBD2 matching over 11 bases. The V gene's germline CDR1 is SGHRS and CDR2 YFSETQ. CDR3 length: 19 residues. With V trimmed by 1 base and J by 4 bases, 12 bases remained unmatched. The CDR3 reads CASSLRLAGGPLFTGELFF. In DNA form, the CDR3 reads TGCGCCAGCAGCTTGAGGCTAGCGGGGGGACCGCTATTCACCGGGGAGCTGTTTTTT. Based on the CDR3 plus reference TRBV5-1 and TRBJ2-2, the full variable domain is KAGVTQTPRYLIKTRGQQVTLSCSPISGHRSVSWYQQTPGQGLQFLFEYFSETQRNKGNFPGRFSGRQFSNSRSEMNVSTLELGDSALYLCASSLRLAGGPLFTGELFFGEGSRLTVL.

The V call is TRBV19, the J call TRBJ1-2; D is possibly TRBD1 (6 bases). Germline CDR1 is LNHDA and CDR2 is SQIVND (reference sequence). V lost 0 bases, J lost 2 bases, and 7 bases lay in between. The CDR3 loop spans 14 amino acids. The CDR3 nucleotides are TGTGCCAGTAGTATAGACCAGGGGAACTATGGCTACACCTTC. Translating gives CASSIDQGNYGYTF.

The J gene is TRBJ1-2, the V gene TRBV15, with 7 bases fitting TRBD1. V lost 0 bases to trimming and J lost 5 bases; unmatched junction nucleotides: 12. Germline V lookup: CDR1 LNHNV, CDR2 YYDKDF (reference sequence). The CDR3 runs 17 residues. The CDR3 spells CATSRDLGDRPPYGYTF. The DNA for the CDR3 is TGTGCCACCAGCAGAGATCTAGGGGACAGACCCCCTTATGGCTACACCTTC. The complete variable domain, with remaining parts taken from reference TRBV15 and TRBJ1-2, reads DAMVIQNPRYQVTQFGKPVTLSCSQTLNHNVMYWYQQKSSQAPKLLFHYYDKDFNNEADTPDNFQSRRPNTSFCFLDIRSPGLGDTAMYLCATSRDLGDRPPYGYTFGSGTRLTVV.

This rearrangement joins TRBV5-1 to TRBJ2-1, with 13 bases aligning to TRBD2. The CDR3 consists of 18 residues. From germline, CDR1 is SGHRS and CDR2 YFSETQ. The J segment lost 8 bases and the V segment lost 2 bases, leaving 13 bases of the junction unmatched. This CDR3 reads CASSLWATSGGAADEQFF. CDR3 coding DNA: TGCGCCAGCAGCTTATGGGCTACTAGCGGGGGGGCCGCAGATGAGCAGTTCTTC.

The rearrangement uses TRBV4-2 and TRBJ2-1, with TRBD1 matching 7 bases. Per germline, CDR1 LGHNA and CDR2 YNFKEQ. After removal of 1 base from V and 4 bases from J, the junction contained 7 bases not matched to a gene. The CDR3 has 16 amino acids. DNA for the CDR3: TGTGCCAGCAGCCAAGGAGAGGGGGCCGTTTACAATGAGCAGTTCTTC. It yields the protein CASSQGEGAVYNEQFF.

Concerning this clone: This specimen includes other DNA sequences encoding the same CDR3. The genes are TRBV2 and TRBJ1-2; no reliable D call. Per the germline V gene, CDR1 is SNHLY and CDR2 is FYNNEI. There are 13 residues in the CDR3. The ends were cut back, 3 bases at V and 5 bases at J, with 10 bases in the middle. CDR3 residues: CASSDREDYGYTF. The CDR3 DNA is TGTGCCAGCAGTGACCGGGAAGATTATGGCTACACCTTC.

This clone was recorded a few times. This chain uses TRBV5-6 with TRBJ2-3; TRBD2 aligns across 11 bases. Germline CDR1 and CDR2: SGHDT and YYEEEE. Losses at the gene ends were 4 bases for V and 2 bases for J; bases not matched to a gene: 3. The CDR3 length is 15 residues. In DNA form, the CDR3 reads TGTGCCAGCAGCCCGGGACTAGCGGTCACAGATACGCAGTATTTT. This gives the protein CASSPGLAVTDTQYF.

The CDR3 reads CASGYRTGTDTQYF. The CDR3 nucleotides are TGTGCCAGCGGATACAGGACAGGGACAGATACGCAGTATTTT. This chain uses TRBV6-1 with TRBJ2-3; 8 bases match TRBD1. Trimming took 8 bases from V and 3 from J; bases not matched to a gene: 7. CDR3 length: 14 residues. CDR1 and CDR2 from the germline V gene are MNHNS and SASEGT.

In its sample, this clone was seen a few times. The chain joins TRBV11-2 to TRBJ2-1, with D perhaps TRBD2 (6 bases). The CDR3 covers 15 residues. Germline CDR1 and CDR2: SGHAT and FQNNGV. V was trimmed by 8 bases and J by 9 bases, leaving 23 bases between them. The CDR3 loop is CASLPGTHGGLEQFF. CDR3 nucleotide sequence: TGTGCCAGCCTCCCCGGGACTCACGGGGGTCTTGAGCAGTTCTTC. Variable domain in full (rest from reference TRBV11-2 and TRBJ2-1): EAGVAQSPRYKIIEKRQSVAFWCNPISGHATLYWYQQILGQGPKLLIQFQNNGVVDDSQLPKDRFSAERLKGVDSTLKIQPAKLEDSAVYLCASLPGTHGGLEQFFGPGTRLTVL.

Points on this clone: Germline is not matched at one junction end, which may reflect a read error. The V and J genes are TRBV7-9 and TRBJ1-2; 7 bases line up with TRBD1. The CDR3 has 12 residues. Germline CDR1 SEHNR, CDR2 FQNEAQ (reference sequence). Here the CDR3 DNA reads TGTTCCAGCAGCTCAGGGGGCTATGGCTACACCTTC. Translated, it gives CSSSSGGYGYTF. Complete variable domain (other parts from reference TRBV7-9 and TRBJ1-2): DTGVSQNPRHKITKRGQNVTFRCDPISEHNRLYWYRQTLGQGPEFLTYFQNEAQLEKSRLLSDRFSAERPKGSFSTLEIQRTEQGDSAMYLCSSSSGGYGYTFGSGTRLTVV.

This clone showed up just a few times. This sequence joins TRBV19 and TRBJ1-2; D might be TRBD1 (6 bases). The CDR3 is 13 residues long. From germline, CDR1 is LNHDA and CDR2 SQIVND (reference sequence). The V gene lost 6 bases and the J gene lost 8 bases, with 16 bases spanning the gap. CDR3 sequence reads: CASSMEGRGGYTF. The CDR3 DNA follows: TGTGCCAGTAGCATGGAGGGGAGGGGGGGCTACACCTTC.

This chain uses TRBV5-1 with TRBJ1-1; D is unresolved. The CDR3 runs to 15 residues. The V gene lost 1 base and the J gene lost 1 base, with 11 bases spanning the gap. CDR1 and CDR2 (germline): SGHRS, YFSETQ. CDR3 nucleotides: TGCGCCAGCAGCTTGACCCCGGGAGGGAACACTGAAGCTTTCTTT. Translating gives CASSLTPGGNTEAFF.

The chain uses TRBV12-5 and TRBJ1-3; TRBD1 matches at 9 bases. V lost 7 bases and J lost 8; bases outside the gene matches: 9. Germline V lookup: CDR1 LGHNT, CDR2 FRNRAP. This CDR3 contains 14 residues. CDR3: CASETTGGTDTIYF. The CDR3 DNA is TGTGCTAGTGAGACGACAGGGGGTACGGACACCATATATTTT.

This clone appeared a few times. The chain uses TRBV10-1 and TRBJ2-3; 7 nucleotides line up with TRBD1. From germline, CDR1 is WNHNN and CDR2 SYGVQD (reference sequence). This CDR3 spans 13 amino acids. Unmatched junction bases numbered 0, after V lost 3 bases and J lost 3 bases. This chain's CDR3 is CASSDRGTDTQYF. The CDR3 coding sequence is TGCGCCAGCAGTGACAGGGGGACAGATACGCAGTATTTT.

As concerns this clone: The same CDR3 is also encoded by other DNA sequences in this sample. The chain couples TRBV18 to TRBJ1-5; a possible D gene is TRBD1 (5 bases). With 1 base removed from V and 6 bases from J, the gap between germline ends came to 10 bases. The CDR3 consists of 14 residues. Germline V lookup: CDR1 KGHSH, CDR2 LQKENI. The CDR3 reads CASSPRQGGQPQHF. The CDR3 coding sequence is TGTGCCAGCTCACCACGGCAGGGAGGTCAGCCCCAGCATTTT.

V usage is TRBV10-3 and J usage is TRBJ2-3; 8 nucleotides line up with TRBD1. The junction had 4 bases not matched to a gene; V was cut back by 5 bases and J by 0 bases. Per germline, CDR1 ENHRY and CDR2 SYGVKD. This CDR3 region has 15 residues. In DNA form, the CDR3 reads TGTGCCATCAGTCACAGGGGGGCTAGCACAGATACGCAGTATTTT. It encodes CAISHRGASTDTQYF.

This clone was counted a single time. This rearrangement joins TRBV9 to TRBJ1-1; the match to TRBD1 covers 8 bases. CDR3 length: 14 amino acids. The trim removed 4 bases at V and 1 base at J, leaving 3 bases unmatched. Germline lookup yields CDR1 SGDLS and CDR2 YYNGEE. CDR3 coding DNA: TGTGCCAGCAGCATAGGGACAGGGAACACTGAAGCTTTCTTT. Its translation: CASSIGTGNTEAFF.